The 17 T cell receptor beta chains below were found in one sample sequenced in a study of metastatic and nonmetastatic thyroid tumors. MiXCR reprocessed the PCR reads for TCRdb. The sample records some 84,000 clones, over 8.5% being singletons. Patients had received no treatment of any kind before thyroid surgery. Sequenced sample: blood. The receptors were sampled from a female donor with papillary thyroid cancer or a benign thyroid nodule (not recorded which). Some clones in this sample may be carry-over from other donors' samples.

Ten or more counts support this clone. The chain recombines TRBV6-1 with TRBJ2-3; no clear D. Germline V gives CDR1 MNHNS, CDR2 SASEGT. CDR3 size: 15 residues. Trimming shortened V by 6 bases and J by 0 bases, and 13 bases separated the two germline ends. The CDR3 here is CASRGKDPSTDTQYF. In nucleotides, the CDR3 is TGTGCCAGCAGGGGGAAGGACCCTAGCACAGATACGCAGTATTTT.

This clone was seen repeatedly, ten times or more. The rearrangement links TRBV11-2 to TRBJ2-5; 9 nucleotides line up with TRBD1. V shed 0 bases and J 5 bases; nucleotides not matched to a gene: 4. Looked up from germline, CDR1 is SGHAT and CDR2 is FQNNGV. The length of the CDR3 is 15 residues. The chain's CDR3 is CASSLDRTGAETQYF. CDR3 sequence (DNA): TGTGCCAGCAGCTTAGACCGGACAGGGGCGGAGACCCAGTACTTC.

This clone showed up just a few times. A much larger clone lies one base from this, so it may be a read error. The genes are TRBV19 and TRBJ2-3, with 8 nucleotides matching TRBD2. Looked up from germline, CDR1 is LNHDA and CDR2 is SQIVND (reference sequence). The junction had 2 bases not matched to a gene; V was cut back by 8 bases and J by 1 base. The CDR3 length is 13 residues. This CDR3 is CASSSGCTDTQYF. In DNA form, the CDR3 reads TGTGCCAGTTCTAGCGGGTGCACAGATACGCAGTATTTT.

A few counts support this clone. The V call is TRBV2, the J call TRBJ2-3; the D is unclear. Looked up from germline, CDR1 is SNHLY and CDR2 is FYNNEI. V lost 6 bases to trimming and J lost 1 base, with 14 bases between them. The CDR3 is 15 residues long. CDR3 in DNA: TGTGCCAGCAGGATAGAAGTGTTCGGCACAGATACGCAGTATTTT. It specifies CASRIEVFGTDTQYF.

This clone was counted ten times or more. The rearrangement joins TRBV9 to TRBJ1-3; D call uncertain. This CDR3 comprises 15 residues. Germline-derived CDR1 and CDR2 are SGDLS and YYNGEE. V was cut by 4 bases and J by 1 base, with 12 bases left in between. The CDR3 DNA sequence: TGTGCCAGCAGCCTAGAGGTAGGGTCTGGAAACACCATATATTTT. Translating gives CASSLEVGSGNTIYF. Drawing the rest from reference TRBV9 and TRBJ1-3, the complete variable domain is DSGVTQTPKHLITATGQRVTLRCSPRSGDLSVYWYQQSLDQGLQFLIQYYNGEERAKGNILERFSAQQFPDLHSELNLSSLELGDSALYFCASSLEVGSGNTIYFGEGSWLTVV.

This clone was picked up many times. The chain is built from TRBV20-1 and TRBJ1-2; D gene ambiguous. The CDR3 consists of 11 residues. Germline V lookup: CDR1 DFQATT, CDR2 SNEGSKA (reference sequence). The V and J ends lost 1 base and 7 bases respectively, with 7 bases between them. CDR3: CSARGLAGYTF. The CDR3 DNA is TGCAGTGCTAGAGGGTTAGCTGGCTACACCTTC.

This clone was counted only a few times. The gene calls are TRBV10-1 and TRBJ1-1, with unresolved D. The germline V gene encodes CDR1 WNHNN and CDR2 SYGVQD (reference sequence). V was cut by 3 bases and J by 0 bases, with 8 bases left in between. This CDR3 spans 14 amino acids. Written as DNA, the CDR3 is TGCGCCAGCAGTGACAGGCCCTTGAACACTGAAGCTTTCTTT. Its translation is CASSDRPLNTEAFF.

This clone has at least ten counts. The J gene is TRBJ2-2, the V gene TRBV7-3; D remains ambiguous. The V end lost 5 bases, the J end lost 7 bases, and 8 bases lay between the germline ends. The germline V gene encodes CDR1 SGHTA and CDR2 FQGTGA. The CDR3 is made up of 12 amino acids. For the CDR3, the DNA is TGTGCCAGCAGCGCCGAGGTCGGGGAGCTGTTTTTT. Amino acids: CASSAEVGELFF.

On this clone itself: A junction boundary mismatches the germline segment, possibly from a read error. The chain combines TRBV7-9 with TRBJ2-5; maybe TRBD1 (5 bases). The CDR3 has 16 amino acids. The V gene's germline CDR1 is SEHNR and CDR2 FQNEAQ (reference sequence). The CDR3 sequence: CASSSPPGHHQDTQYF. The CDR3, as DNA: TGTGCCAGCAGCTCCCCACCCGGACATCACCAAGATACCCAGTACTTC.

This clone has at least ten counts. This chain uses TRBV20-1 with TRBJ1-1; D remains unclear. The CDR3 length is 15 residues. Germline V gene data show CDR1 as DFQATT and CDR2 as SNEGSKA (reference sequence). Trimming removed 3 bases at V and 4 bases at J, with 18 bases between. Written as DNA, the CDR3 is TGCAGTGCTAGCCCAAGGTGGGGAACGGGCACTGAAGCTTTCTTT. Translation: CSASPRWGTGTEAFF.

This clone was recorded a few times. The V gene is TRBV4-2, the J gene TRBJ2-7; D may be TRBD1 (5 bases). This CDR3 comprises 17 residues. Germline CDR1 LGHNA, CDR2 YNFKEQ. V was cut by 0 bases and J by 2 bases, with 17 bases left in between. The CDR3 protein is CASSQDEGRVPAYEQYF. In nucleotides, the CDR3 is TGTGCCAGCAGCCAAGATGAAGGCAGGGTCCCCGCCTACGAGCAGTACTTC.

Ten or more counts support this clone. This chain links TRBV18 with TRBJ2-3, with TRBD2 as a possible D gene (5 bases). The CDR3 consists of 12 residues. V lost 3 bases and J 7 bases, leaving 8 bases between the germline ends. Germline V gene lookup returns CDR1 KGHSH and CDR2 LQKENI. CDR3 DNA sequence: TGTGCCAGCTCACCGGTGGACTATACGCAGTATTTT. This codes for CASSPVDYTQYF.

This clone was counted between two and nine times. V is TRBV7-2 and J is TRBJ2-5; no definite D call. The CDR3 is made up of 16 amino acids. Germline CDR1 is SGHTA and CDR2 is FQGNSA. Trimming pared 1 base from V and 1 base from J, leaving 13 bases between. CDR3 amino acids: CASSLEGRRSQETQYF. The CDR3 DNA sequence: TGTGCCAGCAGCTTAGAGGGCCGACGTTCCCAAGAGACCCAGTACTTC.

This clone appeared many times. Other DNA variants within this sample encode the same CDR3. The chain recombines TRBV20-1 with TRBJ1-2; maybe TRBD1 (5 bases). Trimming cost V 7 bases and J 3 bases, with 9 bases left between them. Per germline, CDR1 DFQATT and CDR2 SNEGSKA (reference sequence). The CDR3 contains 11 residues. CDR3 loop: CSVGTDYGYTF. The CDR3 region has the DNA TGCAGTGTAGGGACTGACTATGGCTACACCTTC.

The V and J genes are TRBV12-3 or TRBV12-4 and TRBJ2-3, with 9 bases aligning to TRBD2. The CDR3 loop spans 17 amino acids. The trim removed 3 bases at V and 4 bases at J, leaving 11 bases unmatched. CDR3 bases: TGTGCCAGCAGTTTTACCACCCTAGCGGGGTTCGCAGATACGCAGTATTTT. This gives the protein CASSFTTLAGFADTQYF.

This clone was picked up many times. The chain recombines TRBV3-1 with TRBJ2-6; D is undetermined. Germline V lookup: CDR1 LGHDT, CDR2 YNNKEL (reference sequence). V was cut by 6 bases and J by 2 bases, with 8 bases left in between. The CDR3 covers 14 residues. CDR3 sequence reads: CASRQTTGANVLTF. CDR3 nucleotide sequence: TGTGCCAGCAGACAAACCACTGGGGCCAACGTCCTGACTTTC.

The sample holds many counts of this clone. CDR3 nucleotide sequence: TGTGCCAGCAGTCCGCGGGACAGGGTCACTGAAGCTTTCTTT. Encoded protein: CASSPRDRVTEAFF. V is TRBV12-3 or TRBV12-4 and J is TRBJ1-1; 9 bases match TRBD1. The CDR3 totals 14 residues. The junction had 5 bases not matched to a gene; V was cut back by 5 bases and J by 4 bases.